This TCR beta chain was profiled in a study of cytomegalovirus exposure and HLA in healthy donors. V was pared by 6 bases and J by 4 bases, with 14 bases of the junction left unmatched. This CDR3 has 16 amino acids. The germline V gene encodes CDR1 SEHNR and CDR2 FQNEAQ (reference sequence). PCR involved 60 Vbeta and 13 Jbeta primers. The table came from immunoSEQ multiplex PCR; TCRdb's copy has only in-frame clones and leaves some out. The sample includes around 130,000 clones, over 8.5% of them seen just once. This clone has just a few counts. The chain is built from TRBV7-9 and TRBJ1-1; 7 bases fit TRBD1. The sample taken for sequencing was PBMCs. The TCR sequence derives from a woman aged 40 to 55 in good health and CMV-seropositive. The CDR3 nucleotides read TGTGCCAGCAGGCCCCAGGGGGAGAAACAGGGCACTGAAGCTTTCTTT. Protein product: CASRPQGEKQGTEAFF.